This TCR beta chain was sequenced during a study of T cells in Graves' hyperthyroidism and ophthalmopathy (dated by TCRdb to the late 2010s). At the level of the whole study: Peripheral blood samples were taken at the time of initial diagnosis, prior to any treatment. To identify TCR V-J signatures that set the groups apart, the researchers used a discovery cohort of 100 patients, made up of around 42 with Graves' ophthalmopathy and some 60 with stable Graves' hyperthyroidism. Prospective prediction of ophthalmopathy was tested in an independent validation cohort consisting of fewer than 20 hyperthyroidism patients and around 16 patients who later progressed to ophthalmopathy. For training and testing, the 100 or so patients in the discovery cohort were randomly divided in a 7:3 ratio. In addition, the study compared T-cell repertoires in thyroid tissue and in blood from six Graves' hyperthyroidism patients. Once sampling was done, hyperthyroidism patients were given methimazole at a starting dose of 30 mg daily, whereas ophthalmopathy patients were given high-dose intravenous methylprednisolone. According to the paper, TCR Vbeta CDR3 sequencing was carried out on some 140 peripheral blood samples, which came from fewer than 50 ophthalmopathy, under 85 hyperthyroidism and 17 progressor patients.

Results the study describes overall, beyond this receptor: Most expanded thyroid clonotypes (frequency above 0.001) were also detected in blood, suggesting blood repertoires may reflect thyroid immune responses. In cross-validation, a model built on a 13 V-J signature told ophthalmopathy apart from stable hyperthyroidism with over 85% sensitivity and about 81% specificity, and in testing the same model reached 80%/75%. Sample size was not statistically predetermined, and blinding of investigators to group allocation was not performed. In validation, progression to ophthalmopathy was predicted by the model with roughly 71% sensitivity and 72% to 85% specificity, a median of approximately 6.5 months before onset.

In its sample, this clonotype was seen a few times. Its antigen specificity is not known. No much larger clonotype is one base removed from it; base qualities were not supplied. The TCR beta CDR3 regions were amplified from RNA transcripts. For the first round of RT-PCR on the TCR CDR3, the HTBI primer set was used together with the Qiagen OneStep RT-PCR kit. A second multiplex PCR round built the libraries, followed by size selection and purification. Sequencing of the libraries was done on an Illumina HiSeq2000 using paired-end 100 bp reads. In the authors' own workflow: SOAPnuke was used to process the raw data, throwing out any read that contained adapters or uncalled bases, had a mean Phred below 15, or lacked an exact constant-primer or identifier match. COPE v1.2.5 was used to merge the high-quality paired reads, and each unique nucleotide sequence was defined as a clonotype. MiTCR v1.1 was used to align the clonotypes against IMGT TRBV, TRBD and TRBJ reference segments. The analysis was restricted to V-J combinations with a frequency above 0.0001, which together covered 99% to 99.2% of the repertoires. The TCS score was defined as F50 (clonal expansion) divided by E x V (chaos), with BLOSUM62-based TCRdist calculated between CDR3 peptides within each V-J. Welch's t-statistics and random forest reduced 500 to 550 V-J features to roughly 13, which were used in a naive Bayes classifier (R e1071). Starting from the raw public reads, TCRdb applied fastp trimming at Q25, assembled clones with MiXCR and retained in-frame beta chains. Entries that share a CDR3 protein sequence are merged under the most common genes and DNA. These V and J calls derive from TCRdb rather than the authors' analysis. The sample profile shows more than 550,000 distinct CDR3 sequences; approximately 18% of them were found once. Approximately 15% of the sample comes from the top ten.

Hyperthyroidism patients were newly diagnosed, with disease duration under 2 months, and aged 18 to 65 years. Exclusion was applied to patients with uncontrolled infections, other autoimmune diseases, pregnancy or lactation. Diagnoses were based on clinical symptoms, serum thyroxine and TRAb, thyroid ultrasound and orbital computed tomography. Blood from progressor patients was collected at the time of first diagnosis with hyperthyroidism, before any ophthalmopathy symptoms had appeared. PBMCs were isolated from 10 ml of fresh peripheral blood by Ficoll-Paque density gradient centrifugation. Patients classed as progressors first received a Graves' hyperthyroidism diagnosis and then went on to develop ophthalmopathy during follow-up. Total RNA was extracted with Trizol reagent, and quality was checked on an Agilent 2100 Bioanalyzer. The CDR3 sequence holds 15 residues, the cysteine and phenylalanine included. Just CDR3 DNA is preserved here, 45 bases in frame from base 1. Clipping removes 3 bases from V and 4 bases from J, with 7 as the unmatched junction base count. CDR1 is given as SGHRS and CDR2 as YFSETQ, both from the germline V gene.

This TCR was sampled from a woman aged 50 to 60 with Graves' hyperthyroidism that later progressed to Graves' ophthalmopathy. What was sequenced was blood. The rearrangement joined TRBV5-1 to TRBJ1-1; 9 bases in the junction line up with TRBD1. CDR3 region: CASSWGDRESTEAFF. The sequence in DNA is TGCGCCAGCAGCTGGGGGGACAGGGAAAGCACTGAAGCTTTCTTT. This CDR3, with the reference TRBV5-1 and TRBJ1-1 proteins standing in past its ends, gives the full variable domain KAGVTQTPRYLIKTRGQQVTLSCSPISGHRSVSWYQQTPGQGLQFLFEYFSETQRNKGNFPGRFSGRQFSNSRSEMNVSTLELGDSALYLCASSWGDRESTEAFFGQGTRLTVV.